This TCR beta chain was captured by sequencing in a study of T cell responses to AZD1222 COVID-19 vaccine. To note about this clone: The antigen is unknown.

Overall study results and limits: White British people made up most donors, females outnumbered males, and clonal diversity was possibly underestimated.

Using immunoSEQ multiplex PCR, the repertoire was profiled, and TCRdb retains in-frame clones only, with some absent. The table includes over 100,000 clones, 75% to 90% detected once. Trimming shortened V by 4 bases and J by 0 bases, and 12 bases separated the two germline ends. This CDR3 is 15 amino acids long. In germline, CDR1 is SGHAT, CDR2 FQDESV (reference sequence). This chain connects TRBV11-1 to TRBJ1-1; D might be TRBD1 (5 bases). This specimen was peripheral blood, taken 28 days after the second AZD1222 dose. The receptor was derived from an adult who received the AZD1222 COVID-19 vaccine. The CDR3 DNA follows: TGTGCCAGCAGCTCGGGACGGACAATGAACACTGAAGCTTTCTTT. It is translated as CASSSGRTMNTEAFF. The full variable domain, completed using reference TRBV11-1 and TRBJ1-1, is EAEVAQSPRYKITEKSQAVAFWCDPISGHATLYWYRQILGQGPELLVQFQDESVVDDSQLPKDRFSAERLKGVDSTLKIQPAELGDSAMYLCASSSGRTMNTEAFFGQGTRLTVV.